This passage covers 11 T cell receptor beta chains from one sample sequenced in a study of response to subunit inactivated influenza vaccine. One entry per CDR3 protein, called by TCRdb with MiXCR from the RT-PCR reads. The sample has roughly 620,000 distinct CDR3 sequences; around 11% are singletons. The same sample was also studied in work on T cells expressing NK-cell markers. That paper adds: Beta-chain TCR cDNA was generated via 5'RACE template switching with UMIs.

Sample: PBMCs from blood, taken on the day of vaccination. The receptors originated from a man aged 50 to 59 who received an inactivated influenza vaccine.

This clonotype was observed many times. The gene calls are TRBV3-1 and TRBJ2-1, with 12 bases identical to TRBD2. The CDR3 is 17 amino acids. The V gene end was trimmed by 0 bases and the J gene end by 2 bases; junction bases not matched to a gene: 2. Germline CDR1 and CDR2: LGHDT and YNNKEL (reference sequence). In nucleotides, the CDR3 is TGTGCCAGCAGCCAAGACCCTAGCGGGAGGGCCTACAATGAGCAGTTCTTC. Encoded protein: CASSQDPSGRAYNEQFF.

This clonotype was recorded a few times. The genes are TRBV6-4 and TRBJ2-1, with a tentative D call TRBD2 (5 bases). CDR3 length: 15 amino acids. Germline V gene sequence: CDR1 MRHNA, CDR2 SNTAGT. Trimming pared 5 bases from V and 3 bases from J, leaving 14 bases between. The CDR3 DNA follows: TGTGCCAGCAGTAAAAGCGGAGCAATCTACAATGAGCAGTTCTTC. Translating it yields CASSKSGAIYNEQFF.

The rearrangement joins TRBV12-5 to TRBJ1-3, with a possible D match to TRBD1 (5 bases). V was cut by 7 bases and J by 4 bases, with 14 bases left in between. From germline, CDR1 is LGHNT and CDR2 FRNRAP. This CDR3 has 14 amino acids. This CDR3 is CASAKSGTGNTIYF. The CDR3 coding sequence is TGTGCTAGTGCTAAATCCGGGACGGGAAACACCATATATTTT.

The chain joins TRBV20-1 to TRBJ2-5, with 11 bases aligning to TRBD2. The CDR3 has 14 residues. With V trimmed by 5 bases and J by 4 bases, 6 bases remained unmatched. CDR1 is DFQATT, CDR2 SNEGSKA, per germline (reference sequence). CDR3 amino acids: CSAYSGGAVETQYF. The CDR3 coding sequence is TGCAGTGCTTATAGCGGGGGGGCCGTAGAGACCCAGTACTTC.

This clonotype came up many times. The rearrangement links TRBV6-5 to TRBJ2-2, with TRBD2 matching 9 bases. V lost 0 bases to trimming and J lost 4 bases; unmatched junction nucleotides: 0. This CDR3 spans 15 amino acids. Germline-derived CDR1 and CDR2 are MNHEY and SVGAGI. The CDR3 bases are TGTGCCAGCAGTTACTCGGGACTAGCCACCGGGGAGCTGTTTTTT. Amino acids: CASSYSGLATGELFF.

This clonotype has a handful of counts. This chain uses TRBV6-1 with TRBJ2-5; TRBD1 is a possible D gene (5 bases). This CDR3 comprises 14 residues. The germline V gene has CDR1 MNHNS and CDR2 SASEGT. Trimming took off 6 bases at V and 2 bases at J, with 13 bases between the two ends. Written as DNA, the CDR3 is TGTGCCAGCAGGCTCAGGGTGGGGCAAGAGACCCAGTACTTC. Residues: CASRLRVGQETQYF.

This clonotype was detected many times. The genes are TRBV6-4 and TRBJ1-5, with a weak D call TRBD1 (5 bases). The CDR3 totals 9 residues. Germline V gene sequence: CDR1 MRHNA, CDR2 SNTAGT. Trimming pared 6 bases from V and 15 bases from J, leaving 9 bases between. The DNA of the CDR3 is TGTGCCAGCAGCGGGGGAAGGCATTTT. Translation gives CASSGGRHF.

The V gene is TRBV11-3, the J gene TRBJ2-1; 9 bases are shared with TRBD2. V trimming: 5 bases; J trimming: 8 bases; junction bases outside the gene matches: 10. The germline gives CDR1 SGHNT, CDR2 YENEEA. The CDR3 has 15 residues. This CDR3 reads CASSKGLARGDEQFF. CDR3 coding DNA: TGTGCCAGCAGCAAAGGACTAGCGAGGGGGGATGAGCAGTTCTTC.

The chain is built from TRBV15 and TRBJ2-7; D unclear. CDR1 and CDR2 from the germline V gene are LNHNV and YYDKDF (reference sequence). With 1 base removed from V and 2 bases from J, the gap between germline ends came to 6 bases. This CDR3 has 13 amino acids. The CDR3 DNA follows: TGTGCCACCAGCAGAGTTGGCACCTACGAGCAGTACTTC. This codes for CATSRVGTYEQYF.

In its sample, this clonotype was seen a few times. The V and J genes are TRBV24-1 and TRBJ2-1; 8 bases are shared with TRBD2. This CDR3 has 18 residues. Germline CDR1 reads KGHDR; CDR2 reads SFDVKD. With V trimmed by 2 bases and J by 4 bases, 12 bases remained unmatched. The DNA for the CDR3 is TGTGCCACCAGTGATTACACGGGTGTAGCGGGGCAGTACAATGAGCAGTTCTTC. It yields the protein CATSDYTGVAGQYNEQFF.

Worth noting for this clonotype: One base away lies a much larger clone, so this may be a sequencing read error. V usage is TRBV6-5 and J usage is TRBJ2-3, with 7 bases fitting TRBD1. The CDR3 is made up of 15 amino acids. In germline, CDR1 is MNHEY, CDR2 SVGAGI. For the CDR3, the DNA is TGTGCCATCAGTTGGACCGGGACAGGCACAGATACGCAGTATTTT. Translated, it gives CAISWTGTGTDTQYF.